One sample yielded the 8 T cell receptor beta chains listed below, sequenced in a study of cytomegalovirus exposure and HLA in healthy donors. In the PCR, 60 Vbeta and 13 Jbeta primers were used. TCRdb's copy holds only in-frame clones and misses some; the assay was immunoSEQ multiplex PCR. Of some 150,000 clones in the sample, roughly four fifths were seen once. The sample was PBMCs. Receptors originate from a man over 45 in good health and CMV-seropositive.

This clone was detected a few times. The chain couples TRBV6-5 to TRBJ1-2; 8 positions match TRBD1. The CDR3 contains 13 residues. The ends lost 5 bases at V and 4 bases at J; junction bases unmatched: 3. Germline V gene lookup returns CDR1 MNHEY and CDR2 SVGAGI. CDR3 sequence (DNA): TGTGCCAGCAGTCCGGACAGGGTCTATGGCTACACCTTC. This translates into CASSPDRVYGYTF.

This sequence joins TRBV18 and TRBJ2-5, with D possibly being TRBD1 (6 bases). The CDR3 runs to 18 residues. The V end was cut by 3 bases, the J end by 5 bases, with 25 bases between. Germline CDR1 is KGHSH and CDR2 is LQKENI. CDR3 in amino acids: CASSPGTRTIALGETQYF. DNA for the CDR3: TGTGCCAGCTCACCTGGGACAAGGACGATAGCCTTAGGGGAGACCCAGTACTTC.

J is TRBJ2-1 and V is TRBV7-5; TRBD2 is the table's D call, not checked against the DNA. TRBV7-5 is recorded as a pseudogene. The CDR3 extends over 20 amino acids. The CDR3 spells CATILTLAGTLFRSYNEQFF. CDR3 DNA sequence: TGTGCCACCATCCTCACCCTTGCCGGGACTCTTTTTAGATCCTACAATGAGCAGTTCTTC.

The V gene is TRBV29-1, the J gene TRBJ2-7, with 7 bases matching TRBD1. The germline V gene encodes CDR1 SQVTM and CDR2 ANQGSEA. The CDR3 has 13 amino acids. V shed 4 bases and J 4 bases; nucleotides not matched to a gene: 7. CDR3 nucleotide sequence: TGCAGCGTTGCGAGGGGGCCACGGTACGAGCAGTACTTC. It translates to CSVARGPRYEQYF.

The chain is built from TRBV14 and TRBJ2-3; D is ambiguous. The V end lost 3 bases, the J end lost 2 bases, and 15 bases lay between the germline ends. Germline V gives CDR1 SGHDN, CDR2 FVKESK. The CDR3 loop spans 16 amino acids. The CDR3 is CASSHRFQLVTDTQYF. The DNA of the CDR3 is TGTGCCAGCAGCCATCGATTTCAGCTAGTCACAGATACGCAGTATTTT.

The V call is TRBV5-1, the J call TRBJ2-7, with D possibly matching TRBD1 (5 bases). The CDR3 has 13 residues. Germline V gives CDR1 SGHRS, CDR2 YFSETQ. V was shortened by 4 bases and J by 2 bases, with 10 bases between the two germline ends. The CDR3 DNA reads TGCGCCAGCAGCACTGACAGAACCTACGAGCAGTACTTC. This sequence encodes CASSTDRTYEQYF.

A few counts support this clone. J is TRBJ2-7 and V is TRBV28; TRBD2 matches 11 bases. The CDR3 is 15 amino acids. V trimming: 3 bases; J trimming: 4 bases; junction bases outside the gene matches: 5. Germline CDR1 is MDHEN and CDR2 is SYDVKM. CDR3 coding DNA: TGTGCCAGCAGTTTCTTCGGGACTAGCGGTTACGAGCAGTACTTC. Translating it yields CASSFFGTSGYEQYF.

The V gene is TRBV19, the J gene TRBJ2-7; 7 nucleotides agree with TRBD2. CDR1 LNHDA and CDR2 SQIVND come from the germline V gene (reference sequence). This CDR3 spans 14 amino acids. V lost 3 bases to trimming and J lost 6 bases; unmatched junction nucleotides: 8. CDR3 in DNA: TGTGCCAGTAGTATTCGCGGGAGTTTATCCGAGCAGTACTTC. It specifies CASSIRGSLSEQYF.